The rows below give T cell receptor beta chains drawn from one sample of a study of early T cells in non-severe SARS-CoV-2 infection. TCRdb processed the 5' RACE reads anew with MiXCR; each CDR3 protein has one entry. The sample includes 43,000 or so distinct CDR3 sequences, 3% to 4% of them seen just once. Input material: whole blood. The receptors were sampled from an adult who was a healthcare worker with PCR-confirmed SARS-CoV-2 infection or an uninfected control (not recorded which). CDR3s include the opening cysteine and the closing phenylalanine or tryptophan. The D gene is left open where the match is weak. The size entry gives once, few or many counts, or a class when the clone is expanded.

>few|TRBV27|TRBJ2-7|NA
TGTGCCAGCAGTGCGAACAGGGGAGTAGCGGGAATCTACGAGCAGTACTTC
CASSANRGVAGIYEQYF
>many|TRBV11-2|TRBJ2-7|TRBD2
TGTGCCAGCAGTAGGCGGGGGGAGCCGAACTCCTACGAGCAGTACTTC
CASSRRGEPNSYEQYF
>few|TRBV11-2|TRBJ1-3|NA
TGTGCCAGCAGCCGGCCGGGGGCCTCTGGAAACACCATATATTTT
CASSRPGASGNTIYF
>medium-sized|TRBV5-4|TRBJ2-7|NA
TGTGCCAGCAGCAAAACGGGGACCTACGAGCAGTACTTC
CASSKTGTYEQYF
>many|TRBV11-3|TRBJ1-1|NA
TGTGCCAGCAGCCGATCTGGGGCCAAGGCTGAAGCTTTCTTT
CASSRSGAKAEAFF
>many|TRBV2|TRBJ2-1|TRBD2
TGTGCCAGCTCCCACCTAACTAGCGGCCCCTACAATGAGCAGTTCTTC
CASSHLTSGPYNEQFF
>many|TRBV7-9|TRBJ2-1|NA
TGTGCCAGCAGCTTACGGGGGAGCTCCTACAATGAGCAGTTCTTC
CASSLRGSSYNEQFF
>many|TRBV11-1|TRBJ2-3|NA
TGTGCCAGCAGCTTAGCGGGGGCAGATACGCAGTATTTT
CASSLAGADTQYF
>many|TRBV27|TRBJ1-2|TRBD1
TGTGCCAGCAGTTCGGACAGGGGGGCCTATGGCTACACCTTC
CASSSDRGAYGYTF
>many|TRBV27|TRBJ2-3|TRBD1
TGTGCCAGCAGTGACGAACAGGGGCCAGATACGCAGTATTTT
CASSDEQGPDTQYF